This record looks at one TCR beta chain sequence and its context. Its antigen is as yet unknown. The CDR3 is 12 residues long. Trimming removed 4 bases from V and 2 bases from J, with 6 bases in between. In germline, CDR1 is WNHNN, CDR2 SYGVQD (reference sequence). Healthy HIV-negative adults without recent acute infections or vaccinations served as donors. The data were taken from a study of shared clonotypes between healthy human individuals. Looking at the study overall: Each donor had three CD4 naive, three CD4 memory, two CD8 naive and one CD8 memory plate. Study-wide findings and caveats: The sharing of roughly 5% of naive CD4 clonotypes was seen across several donors.

Sequenced by immunoSEQ multiplex PCR; TCRdb stores in-frame clones only, minus some. The sample holds nearly 1,000,000 clones; over 75% are singletons and the top ten take approximately 1.5%. The receptor comes from a man aged 18 to 29 in good health. The sample taken for sequencing was memory CD4+ T cells sorted from blood. Subset meaning: CD45RA-negative fraction. The rearrangement joins TRBV10-1 to TRBJ2-7; D possibly matches TRBD1 or TRBD2 (5 bases each). The CDR3 here is CASSGGTYEQYF. CDR3 DNA: TGCGCCAGCAGTGGGGGGACCTACGAGCAGTACTTC.